These T cell receptor beta chains were read from a single sample in a study of neoadjuvant anti-PD-1 for oral cavity cancer. The protocol was immunoSEQ multiplex PCR, while the TCRdb copy is restricted to in-frame clones and leaves out a portion. In the table there are roughly 25,000 clones, around a quarter of which are singletons. This specimen was tumor tissue, taken after nivolumab (anti-PD-1) treatment. These receptors all come from a person aged 35-79 years with oral cavity squamous cell carcinoma. CDR3s include the opening cysteine and the closing phenylalanine or tryptophan. D genes are given only for firm matches. Expanded clones get a size class; other rows say once, few or many, or leave the size out.

D,V,J,size,CDR3,DNA
TRBD2,TRBV27,TRBJ2-1,few,CASSPLWASLAGAGEQFF,TGTGCCAGCAGTCCCCTCTGGGCCTCCCTAGCGGGAGCGGGTGAGCAGTTCTTC
-,TRBV9,TRBJ2-1,-,CASSPAGSFDEQFF,TGTGCCAGCAGCCCCGCCGGTAGCTTCGATGAGCAGTTCTTC
-,TRBV2,TRBJ1-3,-,CASRSGQGLPGNTIYF,TGTGCCAGCCGCTCGGGTCAGGGTCTACCTGGAAACACCATATATTTT
-,TRBV19,TRBJ1-1,-,CASSATGTPMEAFF,TGTGCCAGTAGTGCAACCGGGACACCGATGGAAGCTTTCTTT
-,TRBV29-1,TRBJ1-5,few,CSVGGGPYQPQHF,TGCAGCGTTGGTGGGGGGCCCTATCAGCCCCAGCATTTT
-,TRBV16,TRBJ2-1,few,CASSQRGLREQFF,TGTGCCAGCAGCCAAAGAGGCCTGAGAGAGCAGTTCTTC
TRBD1,TRBV7-8,TRBJ1-2,-,CASSAGTANNYGYTF,TGTGCCAGCAGCGCCGGGACAGCCAATAACTATGGCTACACCTTC
-,TRBV2,TRBJ1-5,many,CASSDGPGGNQPQHF,TGTGCCAGCAGTGATGGGCCAGGGGGCAATCAGCCCCAGCATTTT
-,TRBV7-8,TRBJ2-5,few,CASSLGSGARGQETQYF,TGTGCCAGCAGCTTAGGCTCAGGGGCGCGTGGTCAAGAGACCCAGTACTTC
-,TRBV7-8,TRBJ1-2,-,CASSSEFYYGYTF,TGTGCCAGCAGCTCGGAGTTCTACTATGGCTACACCTTC
TRBD1,TRBV27,TRBJ1-6,once,CASSVGQGSSPLHF,TGTGCCAGCAGTGTAGGACAGGGTAGCTCACCCCTCCACTTT
-,TRBV7-8,TRBJ1-1,-,CASSESLNTEAFF,TGTGCCAGCAGCGAATCCTTGAACACTGAAGCTTTCTTT
-,TRBV5-6,TRBJ1-1,-,CASSFGGPTEAFF,TGTGCCAGCAGCTTTGGGGGGCCCACTGAAGCTTTCTTT
-,TRBV28,TRBJ2-6,-,CATWGDRHTSGANVLTF,TGTGCCACCTGGGGGGACAGACATACCTCTGGGGCCAACGTCCTGACTTTC
-,TRBV7-3,TRBJ2-6,few,CASSRSGANVLTF,TGTGCCAGCAGCCGCTCTGGGGCCAACGTCCTGACTTTC
-,TRBV27,TRBJ1-3,few,CASSLAGLSGNTIYF,TGTGCCAGCAGTTTGGCAGGGCTCTCTGGAAACACCATATATTTT
-,TRBV27,TRBJ1-2,-,CASSDSPINYGYTF,TGTGCCAGCAGCGACAGTCCGATTAACTATGGCTACACCTTC
TRBD2,TRBV4-1,TRBJ2-5,few,CASSQASGRPPETQYF,TGCGCCAGCAGCCAAGCTAGCGGGAGGCCCCCCGAGACCCAGTACTTC
-,TRBV30,TRBJ2-7,once,CAWTLGGLSQSYEQYF,TGTGCCTGGACCCTAGGGGGGTTGTCCCAATCCTACGAGCAGTACTTC
-,TRBV2,TRBJ1-1,few,CASSETQLNTEAFF,TGTGCCAGCAGTGAAACACAGTTGAACACTGAAGCTTTCTTT
-,TRBV27,TRBJ2-7,few,CASRPVGVLYEQYF,TGTGCCAGCAGACCCGTCGGGGTTCTCTACGAGCAGTACTTC
-,TRBV18,TRBJ1-1,few,CASSPRGTGTFF,TGTGCCAGCTCACCACGGGGGACGGGTACTTTCTTT
TRBD2,TRBV4-1,TRBJ2-1,-,CASSLGGVYGEQFF,TGCGCCAGCAGCCTCGGGGGGGTCTACGGTGAGCAGTTCTTC
-,TRBV27,TRBJ2-1,-,CASSFGPLTPNEQFF,TGTGCCAGCAGTTTCGGCCCCCTAACACCAAATGAGCAGTTCTTC
TRBD1,TRBV6-6,TRBJ2-2,-,CASSYSGQHTGELFF,TGTGCCAGCAGTTACTCGGGACAGCACACCGGGGAGCTGTTTTTT
-,TRBV6-6,TRBJ1-5,few,CASNWGLAPQHF,TGTGCCAGCAATTGGGGGCTAGCGCCCCAGCATTTT
-,TRBV19,TRBJ1-2,few,CASVGPLYGYTF,TGTGCCAGTGTGGGACCGCTCTATGGCTACACCTTC
-,TRBV5-1,TRBJ2-1,-,CASSLFLSYNEQFF,TGCGCCAGCAGCTTGTTCCTCTCCTACAATGAGCAGTTCTTC
-,TRBV2,TRBJ2-7,few,CASVGSYEQYF,TGTGCCAGCGTGGGTTCCTACGAGCAGTACTTC
-,TRBV5-1,TRBJ1-2,-,CASSVYPQGANYGYTF,TGCGCCAGCAGCGTGTATCCCCAGGGCGCTAACTATGGCTACACCTTC
-,TRBV5-1,TRBJ1-6,few,CASSLSGTPNSPLHF,TGCGCCAGCAGCTTGTCCGGGACACCAAATTCACCCCTCCACTTT
-,TRBV9,TRBJ2-1,-,CASSVMGNEQFF,TGTGCCAGCAGCGTAATGGGGAATGAGCAGTTCTTC
-,TRBV6-5,TRBJ2-6,few,CASSYGRSGANVLTF,TGTGCCAGCAGTTACGGCCGGTCTGGGGCCAACGTCCTGACTTTC